This TCR beta chain derives from a study of cytomegalovirus exposure and HLA in healthy donors. Concerning this clone itself: As yet, its antigen is unknown.

CDR1 and CDR2 from the germline V gene are SNHLY and FYNNEI. V lost 6 bases to trimming and J lost 0 bases; unmatched junction nucleotides: 9. CDR3 size: 19 residues. The PCR was carried out with 60 Vbeta primers and 13 Jbeta primers. The data were produced by immunoSEQ multiplex PCR, yet TCRdb's version contains in-frame clones alone and is incomplete. The profile shows fewer than 150,000 clones, around 68% of them singletons. Whole-study findings and limits: Earlier analysis looked at TCR beta V segments, and most were productive about 87% or about 30% of the time.

The sample was PBMCs. The rearrangement uses TRBV2 and TRBJ2-1, with 15 bases matching TRBD2. The receptor was derived from a woman in her fifties or sixties in good health and CMV-seropositive. The CDR3: CASRVGLAGGSSSYNEQFF. CDR3 DNA: TGTGCCAGCAGGGTGGGACTAGCGGGAGGTTCGAGCTCCTACAATGAGCAGTTCTTC.